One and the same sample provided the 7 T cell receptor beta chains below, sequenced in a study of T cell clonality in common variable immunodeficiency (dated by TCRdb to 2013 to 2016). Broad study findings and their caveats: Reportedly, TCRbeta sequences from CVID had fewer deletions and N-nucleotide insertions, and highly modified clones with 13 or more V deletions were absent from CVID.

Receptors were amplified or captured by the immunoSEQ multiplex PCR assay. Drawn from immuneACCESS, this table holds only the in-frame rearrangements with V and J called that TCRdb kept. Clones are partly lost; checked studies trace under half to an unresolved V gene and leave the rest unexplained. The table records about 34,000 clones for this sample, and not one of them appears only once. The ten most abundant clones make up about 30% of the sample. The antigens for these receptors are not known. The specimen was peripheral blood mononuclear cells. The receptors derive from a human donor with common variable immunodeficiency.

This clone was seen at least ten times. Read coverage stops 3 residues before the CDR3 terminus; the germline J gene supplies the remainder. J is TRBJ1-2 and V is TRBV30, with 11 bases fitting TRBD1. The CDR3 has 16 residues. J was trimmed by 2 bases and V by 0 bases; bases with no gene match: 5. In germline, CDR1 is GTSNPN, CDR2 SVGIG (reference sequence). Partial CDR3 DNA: TGTGCCTGGAGTGTACGGGGGACAGGGGGAAACTATGGC. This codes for CAWSVRGTGGNYG. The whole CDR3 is CAWSVRGTGGNYGYTF.

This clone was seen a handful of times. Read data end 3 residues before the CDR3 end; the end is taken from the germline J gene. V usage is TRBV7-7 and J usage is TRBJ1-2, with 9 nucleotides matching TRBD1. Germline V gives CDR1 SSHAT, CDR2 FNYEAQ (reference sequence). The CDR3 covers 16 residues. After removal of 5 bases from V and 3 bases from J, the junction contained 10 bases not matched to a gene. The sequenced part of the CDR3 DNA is TGTGCCAGCAGCCCACCGGGACAGGGAGGGGACTATGGC. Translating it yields CASSPPGQGGDYG. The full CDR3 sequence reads CASSPPGQGGDYGYTF.

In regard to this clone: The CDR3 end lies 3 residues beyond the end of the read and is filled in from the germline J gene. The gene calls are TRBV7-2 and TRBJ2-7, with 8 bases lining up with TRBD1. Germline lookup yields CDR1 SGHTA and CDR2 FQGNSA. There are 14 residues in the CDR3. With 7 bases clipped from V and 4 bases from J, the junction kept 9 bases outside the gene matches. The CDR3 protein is CASMEGQGKYEQYF. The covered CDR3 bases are TGTGCCAGCATGGAAGGACAGGGAAAGTACGAG.

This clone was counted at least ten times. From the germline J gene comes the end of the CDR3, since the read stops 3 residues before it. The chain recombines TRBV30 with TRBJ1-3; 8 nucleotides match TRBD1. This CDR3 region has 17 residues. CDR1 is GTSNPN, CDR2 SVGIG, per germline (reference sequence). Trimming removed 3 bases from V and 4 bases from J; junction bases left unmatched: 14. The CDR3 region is CAWSLGAGTGLGNTIYF. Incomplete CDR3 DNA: TGTGCCTGGAGCCTAGGCGCCGGGACAGGCCTAGGAAACACC.

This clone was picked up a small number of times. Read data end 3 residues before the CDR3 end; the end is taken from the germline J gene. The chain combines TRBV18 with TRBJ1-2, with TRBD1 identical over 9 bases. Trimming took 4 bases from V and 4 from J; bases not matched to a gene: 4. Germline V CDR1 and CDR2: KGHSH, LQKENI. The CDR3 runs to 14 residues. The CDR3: CASSLETGGYGYTF. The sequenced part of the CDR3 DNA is TGTGCCAGCTCACTTGAGACAGGGGGCTATGGC.

CDR3 amino acids: CASSPNFGSGNTIYF. Partial CDR3 DNA: TGTGCCAGCAGCCCGAACTTCGGGTCTGGAAACACC. The gene calls are TRBV7-9 and TRBJ1-3; D is unclear. Coverage ceases 3 residues before the CDR3 finishes, and the germline J gene fills in the end. The CDR3 sequence is 15 residues long. The germline V gene encodes CDR1 SEHNR and CDR2 FQNEAQ (reference sequence). Trimming cost V 5 bases and J 1 base, with 12 bases left between them.

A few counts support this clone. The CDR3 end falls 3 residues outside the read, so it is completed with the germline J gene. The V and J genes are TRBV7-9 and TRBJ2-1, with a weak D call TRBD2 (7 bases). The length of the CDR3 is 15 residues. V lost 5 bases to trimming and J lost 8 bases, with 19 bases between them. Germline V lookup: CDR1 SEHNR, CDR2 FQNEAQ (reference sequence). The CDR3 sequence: CASSATEGGFHEQFF. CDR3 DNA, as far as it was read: TGTGCCAGCAGCGCCACCGAGGGGGGGTTTCATGAG. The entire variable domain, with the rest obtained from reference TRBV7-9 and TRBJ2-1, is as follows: DTGVSQNPRHKITKRGQNVTFRCDPISEHNRLYWYRQTLGQGPEFLTYFQNEAQLEKSRLLSDRFSAERPKGSFSTLEIQRTEQGDSAMYLCASSATEGGFHEQFFGPGTRLTVL.